This entry concerns a single TCR beta chain. Its matching antigen is unknown. In germline, CDR1 is SEHNR, CDR2 FQNEAQ (reference sequence). V lost 2 bases to trimming and J lost 4 bases, with 6 bases between them. The CDR3 runs to 13 residues. Profiled with immunoSEQ multiplex PCR; TCRdb holds only in-frame clones, not every one. The sample shows 75,000 to 95,000 clones, less than 85% of them seen only once. This entry comes from a study of T cell clones after liver transplantation. The wider study: Third-party-reactive TCRbeta sequences from pre-transplant mixed lymphocyte reactions served as antigen-independent comparators. Study conclusions and caveats: Migration into the graft, not deletion, may explain lost graft donor-reactive T cells. These preliminary findings come from unstandardized post-transplant sampling times.

The sample in question was CD4+ T cells from blood, obtained at the 22-month timepoint. The sequence was obtained from a human patient who received a liver transplant. The T cells may partly be graft donor cells. The chain joins TRBV7-9 to TRBJ1-5; D unclear. Written as DNA, the CDR3 is TGTGCCAGCAGCTTAACCGGTAATCAGCCCCAGCATTTT. This encodes CASSLTGNQPQHF.